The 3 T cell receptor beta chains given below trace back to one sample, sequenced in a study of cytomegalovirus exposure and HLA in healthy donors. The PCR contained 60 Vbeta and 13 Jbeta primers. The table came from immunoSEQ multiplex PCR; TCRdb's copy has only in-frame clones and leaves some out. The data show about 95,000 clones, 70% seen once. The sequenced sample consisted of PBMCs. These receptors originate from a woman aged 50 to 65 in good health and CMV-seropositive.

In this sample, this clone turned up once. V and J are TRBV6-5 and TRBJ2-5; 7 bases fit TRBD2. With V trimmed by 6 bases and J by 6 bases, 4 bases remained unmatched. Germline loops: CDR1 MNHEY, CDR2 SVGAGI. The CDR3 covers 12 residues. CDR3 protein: CASSSGVKTQYF. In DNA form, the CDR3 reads TGTGCCAGCAGCAGCGGGGTCAAGACCCAGTACTTC.

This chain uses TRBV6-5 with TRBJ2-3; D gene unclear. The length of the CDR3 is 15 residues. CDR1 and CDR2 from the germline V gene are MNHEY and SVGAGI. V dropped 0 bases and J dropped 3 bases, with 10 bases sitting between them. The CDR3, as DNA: TGTGCCAGCAGTTACTCACGGGTATCGACAGATACGCAGTATTTT. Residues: CASSYSRVSTDTQYF.

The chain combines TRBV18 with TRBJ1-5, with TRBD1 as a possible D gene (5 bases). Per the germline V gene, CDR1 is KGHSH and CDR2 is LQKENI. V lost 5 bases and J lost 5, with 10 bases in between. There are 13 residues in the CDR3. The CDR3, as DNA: TGTGCCAGCTCAGTCAGCAGGGATCAGCCCCAGCATTTT. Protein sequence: CASSVSRDQPQHF.